These 8 T cell receptor beta chains originate from one sample sequenced in a study of OX40 agonist ivuxolimab in advanced cancers. The protocol was immunoSEQ multiplex PCR, while the TCRdb copy is restricted to in-frame clones and leaves out a portion. This table has some 140,000 clones, about 92% appearing once. Specimen: CD4+ or CD8+ T cells sorted from blood, collected in a trial of the OX40 agonist ivuxolimab. Receptor source: an adult with an advanced solid tumor such as melanoma, head and neck, liver or kidney cancer.

This chain connects TRBV28 to TRBJ2-5; D unclear. The last part of the DNA fits TRBJ2-7 better; the J call may be wrong. This CDR3 has 15 amino acids. Germline-derived CDR1 and CDR2 are MDHEN and SYDVKM. Here the CDR3 reads CASSLRRTSSYEQYF. CDR3 nucleotide sequence: TGTGCCAGCAGTTTGAGGCGGACCAGCTCCTACGAGCAGTACTTC.

The chain uses TRBV5-1 and TRBJ2-7; 16 bases fit TRBD2. In germline, CDR1 is SGHRS, CDR2 YFSETQ. The CDR3 is 14 amino acids. V trimming: 4 bases; J trimming: 7 bases; junction bases outside the gene matches: 2. This CDR3 reads CASSVGLAGGEQYF. CDR3 DNA: TGCGCCAGCAGCGTGGGACTAGCGGGAGGGGAGCAGTACTTC. The full variable domain, its missing parts supplied by reference TRBV5-1 and TRBJ2-7, is KAGVTQTPRYLIKTRGQQVTLSCSPISGHRSVSWYQQTPGQGLQFLFEYFSETQRNKGNFPGRFSGRQFSNSRSEMNVSTLELGDSALYLCASSVGLAGGEQYFGPGTRLTVT.

The chain links TRBV7-2 to TRBJ1-1; possibly TRBD1 for D (6 bases). Deletions cut 8 bases from V and 1 base from J, with 14 bases between. CDR1 SGHTA and CDR2 FQGNSA come from the germline V gene. The CDR3 is 14 residues long. This CDR3 reads CASGPRGRNTEAFF. Written as DNA, the CDR3 is TGTGCCAGCGGCCCCAGGGGACGGAACACTGAAGCTTTCTTT.

V and J are TRBV7-2 and TRBJ2-1; 8 bases line up with TRBD2. J was trimmed by 5 bases and V by 2 bases; bases with no gene match: 2. This CDR3 spans 14 amino acids. Germline V gene sequence: CDR1 SGHTA, CDR2 FQGNSA. CDR3 in DNA: TGTGCCAGCAGCTTACGGGGGGGTCACAATGAGCAGTTCTTC. Encoded protein: CASSLRGGHNEQFF. The full variable domain, completed using reference TRBV7-2 and TRBJ2-1, is GAGVSQSPSNKVTEKGKDVELRCDPISGHTALYWYRQSLGQGLEFLIYFQGNSAPDKSGLPSDRFSAERTGGSVSTLTIQRTQQEDSAVYLCASSLRGGHNEQFFGPGTRLTVL.

This clone has just one count. The V gene is TRBV29-1, the J gene TRBJ2-6; 7 nucleotides match TRBD1. Germline V gene sequence: CDR1 SQVTM, CDR2 ANQGSEA. The ends lost 7 bases at V and 4 bases at J; junction bases unmatched: 16. The CDR3 sequence is 17 residues long. CDR3 loop: CSARGPTGPTGANVLTF. CDR3 nucleotide sequence: TGCAGCGCCCGGGGACCGACAGGGCCGACAGGGGCCAACGTCCTGACTTTC. Variable domain in full (rest from reference TRBV29-1 and TRBJ2-6): SAVISQKPSRDICQRGTSLTIQCQVDSQVTMMFWYRQQPGQSLTLIATANQGSEATYESGFVIDKFPISRPNLTFSTLTVSNMSPEDSSIYLCSARGPTGPTGANVLTFGAGSRLTVL.

This chain joins TRBV7-2 and TRBJ2-1; 10 bases are shared with TRBD2. Per the germline V gene, CDR1 is SGHTA and CDR2 is FQGNSA. The CDR3 runs 16 residues. V trimming: 5 bases; J trimming: 5 bases; junction bases outside the gene matches: 9. In DNA form, the CDR3 reads TGTGCCAGCAGCCCCCGGACTAGCGGAGGGAACAATGAGCAGTTCTTC. Protein product: CASSPRTSGGNNEQFF.

This rearrangement joins TRBV9 to TRBJ1-4; D gene uncertain. This CDR3 contains 13 residues. Germline loops: CDR1 SGDLS, CDR2 YYNGEE. Trimming removed 0 bases from V and 8 bases from J, with 8 bases in between. The CDR3 DNA follows: TGTGCCAGCAGCGTAGGGAAAAGCGAAAAACTGTTTTTT. Its protein is CASSVGKSEKLFF.

The chain uses TRBV7-3 and TRBJ2-2, with D hard to call. There are 14 residues in the CDR3. Germline CDR1 reads SGHTA; CDR2 reads FQGTGA. V was trimmed by 5 bases and J by 7 bases, leaving 14 bases between them. The CDR3 nucleotides read TGTGCCAGCAGCCCTAATCCCATGGGCGGGGAGCTGTTTTTT. This gives the protein CASSPNPMGGELFF. Complete variable domain (other parts from reference TRBV7-3 and TRBJ2-2): GAGVSQTPSNKVTEKGKYVELRCDPISGHTALYWYRQSLGQGPEFLIYFQGTGAADDSGLPNDRFFAVRPEGSVSTLKIQRTERGDSAVYLCASSPNPMGGELFFGEGSRLTVL.